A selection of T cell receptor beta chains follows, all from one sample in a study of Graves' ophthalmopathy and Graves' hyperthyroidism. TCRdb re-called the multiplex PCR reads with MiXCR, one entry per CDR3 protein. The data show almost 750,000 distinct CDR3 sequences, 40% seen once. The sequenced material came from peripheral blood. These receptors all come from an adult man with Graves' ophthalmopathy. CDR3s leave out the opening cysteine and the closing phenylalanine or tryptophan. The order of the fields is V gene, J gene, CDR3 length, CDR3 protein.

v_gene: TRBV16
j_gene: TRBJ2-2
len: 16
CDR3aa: ASSQSLRGRSNTGELF

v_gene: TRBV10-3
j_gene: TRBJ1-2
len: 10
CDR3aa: ASSIRPRDYT

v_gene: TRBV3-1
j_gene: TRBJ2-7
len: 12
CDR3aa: ASSHTQGSYEQY

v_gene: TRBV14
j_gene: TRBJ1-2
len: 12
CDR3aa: ASSPLAGGDGYT

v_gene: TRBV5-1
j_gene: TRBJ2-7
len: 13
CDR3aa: ASSLAPGSAYEQY

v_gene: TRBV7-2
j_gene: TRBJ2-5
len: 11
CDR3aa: ASSFQVGETQY

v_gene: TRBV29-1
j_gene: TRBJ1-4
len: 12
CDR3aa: SVRGQGFSEKLF

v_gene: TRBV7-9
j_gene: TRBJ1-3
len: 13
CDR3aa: ASSLEAASGNTIY

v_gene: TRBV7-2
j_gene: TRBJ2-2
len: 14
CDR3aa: ASSLGQGFGTGELF

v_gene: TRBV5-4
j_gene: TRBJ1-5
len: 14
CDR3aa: ASSLAGEVSNQPQH

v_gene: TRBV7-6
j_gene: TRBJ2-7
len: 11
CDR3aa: ASSLEEFDEQY

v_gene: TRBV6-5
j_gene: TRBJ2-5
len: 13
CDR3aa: ASSSPGQGVRTQY